These 32 T cell receptor beta chains were sequenced from one sample in a study of T cells after yellow fever vaccination. In TCRdb, the 5' RACE reads were re-called with MiXCR into one record per CDR3 protein. The data contain 300,000 to 400,000 distinct CDR3 sequences, about 10% of them singletons. The sequencing here drew on CD4+ T cells sorted from PBMCs, taken 45 days after the yellow fever booster vaccination. The receptors were gathered from a man younger than 35 who received the YFV17D yellow fever vaccine.

The chain joins TRBV12-3 or TRBV12-4 to TRBJ2-7; no definite D call. The V end was cut by 3 bases, the J end by 5 bases, with 14 bases between. The CDR3 is made up of 14 amino acids. The CDR3 spells CASSLGSPGDEQYF. CDR3 coding DNA: TGTGCCAGCAGTTTGGGCTCACCGGGCGACGAGCAGTACTTC.

This clonotype was observed a handful of times. The rearrangement links TRBV12-3 or TRBV12-4 to TRBJ1-4; 7 bases agree with TRBD1. This CDR3 region has 12 residues. Losses at the gene ends were 5 bases for V and 14 bases for J; bases not matched to a gene: 8. CDR3 coding DNA: TGTGCCAGCAGTCTCGACAGGGTTCGTCTGTTTTTT. Residues: CASSLDRVRLFF.

This chain links TRBV2 with TRBJ2-5; D not resolved. V was shortened by 6 bases and J by 5 bases, with 10 bases between the two germline ends. The CDR3 is 12 residues long. Germline loops: CDR1 SNHLY, CDR2 FYNNEI. The CDR3: CASRDQGETQYF. The CDR3 coding sequence is TGTGCCAGCAGAGATCAAGGGGAGACCCAGTACTTC. The full variable domain, in which reference TRBV2 and TRBJ2-5 provide the parts outside the CDR3, is EPEVTQTPSHQVTQMGQEVILRCVPISNHLYFYWYRQILGQKVEFLVSFYNNEISEKSEIFDDQFSVERPDGSNFTLKIRSTKLEDSAMYFCASRDQGETQYFGPGTRLLVL.

The J gene is TRBJ1-3, the V gene TRBV6-5; 9 nucleotides align to TRBD1. This CDR3 comprises 16 residues. From germline, CDR1 is MNHEY and CDR2 SVGAGI. The J segment lost 2 bases and the V segment lost 4 bases, leaving 6 bases of the junction unmatched. The CDR3 loop reads CASSSVRDRAGNTIYF. The CDR3, as DNA: TGTGCCAGCAGTTCTGTCCGGGACAGGGCTGGAAACACCATATATTTT.

This clonotype was recorded many times. The rearrangement uses TRBV7-9 and TRBJ2-2; D may correspond to TRBD1 or TRBD2 (5 bases each). With 5 bases removed from V and 5 bases from J, the gap between germline ends came to 18 bases. The CDR3 has 16 amino acids. Germline loops: CDR1 SEHNR, CDR2 FQNEAQ (reference sequence). The CDR3 DNA sequence: TGTGCCAGCAGCCACCCCTCGTGGGGCGGGACCGGGGAGCTGTTTTTT. Its protein product is CASSHPSWGGTGELFF.

This clonotype was detected only a few times. This chain connects TRBV20-1 to TRBJ2-3, with D unresolved. The CDR3 totals 15 residues. Germline V gene lookup returns CDR1 DFQATT and CDR2 SNEGSKA (reference sequence). V lost 2 bases and J 5 bases, leaving 17 bases between the germline ends. The CDR3 coding sequence is TGCAGTGCTAGAAGTCCAGCTAGACATCTAGATACGCAGTATTTT. Translating it yields CSARSPARHLDTQYF.

A few counts support this clonotype. J is TRBJ2-2 and V is TRBV12-3 or TRBV12-4; 11 bases match TRBD2. CDR3 size: 16 residues. V shed 6 bases, J shed 1 base, and the junction held 4 bases outside the gene matches. Written as DNA, the CDR3 is TGTGCCAGCAGCAGTCTAGCGGGGGGGAACACCGGGGAGCTGTTTTTT. Translation: CASSSLAGGNTGELFF.

In this sample, this clonotype turned up a few times. The chain joins TRBV4-2 to TRBJ2-5; the D call may be TRBD1 or TRBD2 (6 bases each). Germline V CDR1 and CDR2: LGHNA, YNFKEQ. Between the trimmed V and J ends, which lost 3 bases and 3 bases, there was a span of 17 bases. The length of the CDR3 is 16 residues. CDR3 sequence: CASSHGGGWEKETQYF. The CDR3 bases are TGTGCCAGCAGCCATGGAGGGGGGTGGGAGAAAGAGACCCAGTACTTC.

V usage is TRBV20-1 and J usage is TRBJ2-2; the D is unclear. V lost 1 base to trimming and J lost 2 bases, with 11 bases between them. Germline V CDR1 and CDR2: DFQATT, SNEGSKA (reference sequence). CDR3 size: 15 residues. Written as DNA, the CDR3 is TGCAGTGCTAGAGGGCTGCCCAGCAACACCGGGGAGCTGTTTTTT. Amino acid sequence: CSARGLPSNTGELFF.

A note on this clonotype: Here the CDR3 omits its conserved ending phenylalanine or tryptophan, so a read error is the likely source. The V and J genes are TRBV5-6 and TRBJ2-7; TRBD2 is a possible D gene (5 bases). The CDR3 covers 15 residues. From germline, CDR1 is SGHDT and CDR2 YYEEEE. V lost 0 bases, J lost 6 bases, and 16 bases lay in between. The CDR3 sequence: CASSLAGLGLAEQYL. As DNA, the CDR3 is TGTGCCAGCAGCTTGGCGGGGTTAGGGCTCGCCGAGCAGTACTTA.

This rearrangement joins TRBV6-2 or TRBV6-3 to TRBJ2-1, with a tentative D call TRBD2 (5 bases). The V end was cut by 3 bases, the J end by 0 bases, with 9 bases between. Germline V gene lookup returns CDR1 MNHEY and CDR2 SVGEGT. This CDR3 region has 15 residues. The CDR3 protein is CASSYQRSSYNEQFF. The CDR3 DNA reads as TGTGCCAGCAGTTATCAGCGGTCCTCCTACAATGAGCAGTTCTTC.

At least ten counts were recorded for this clonotype. The V gene is TRBV20-1, the J gene TRBJ2-1, with D perhaps TRBD2 (6 bases). Germline CDR1 reads DFQATT; CDR2 reads SNEGSKA (reference sequence). CDR3 size: 12 residues. V lost 6 bases, J lost 6 bases, and 12 bases lay in between. The CDR3 DNA follows: TGCAGTGCCGGACCTAGCGCCAATGAGCAGTTCTTC. This sequence encodes CSAGPSANEQFF.

The table lists this clonotype with a few counts. The chain joins TRBV29-1 to TRBJ2-3; D call uncertain. V dropped 4 bases and J dropped 6 bases, with 11 bases sitting between them. This CDR3 comprises 12 residues. CDR1 and CDR2 from the germline V gene are SQVTM and ANQGSEA. In DNA form, the CDR3 reads TGCAGCGTTGTCCCGGGTCGGGATACGCAGTATTTT. It translates to CSVVPGRDTQYF.

The table lists this clonotype with a few counts. This rearrangement joins TRBV18 to TRBJ1-5; 8 nucleotides line up with TRBD1. From germline, CDR1 is KGHSH and CDR2 LQKENI. Trimming cost V 6 bases and J 2 bases; bases outside gene matches: 6. This CDR3 region has 15 residues. The CDR3 region is CASSQGASGNQPQHF. CDR3 DNA: TGTGCCAGCTCCCAGGGGGCTTCCGGCAATCAGCCCCAGCATTTT.

The genes are TRBV5-6 and TRBJ2-6, with a weak D call TRBD1 (6 bases). The ends were cut back, 5 bases at V and 2 bases at J, with 17 bases in the middle. Looked up from germline, CDR1 is SGHDT and CDR2 is YYEEEE. CDR3 length equals 17 residues. CDR3 sequence (DNA): TGTGCCAGCAGTTCGTACAGGGTAACCCCTGGGGCCAACGTCCTGACTTTC. Protein: CASSSYRVTPGANVLTF.

This clonotype occurred a few times. J is TRBJ2-1 and V is TRBV2, with 14 bases aligning to TRBD2. CDR3 length equals 14 residues. Unmatched junction bases numbered 9, after V lost 11 bases and J lost 9 bases. The germline V gene has CDR1 SNHLY and CDR2 FYNNEI. The DNA for the CDR3 is TGTGCCGGAGCCCGACTAGCGGGGGGGCCTGAGCAGTTCTTC. It specifies CAGARLAGGPEQFF. Looking up the rest from reference TRBV2 and TRBJ2-1 gives the full variable domain: EPEVTQTPSHQVTQMGQEVILRCVPISNHLYFYWYRQILGQKVEFLVSFYNNEISEKSEIFDDQFSVERPDGSNFTLKIRSTKLEDSAMYFCAGARLAGGPEQFFGPGTRLTVL.

The rearrangement links TRBV7-8 to TRBJ1-2; D gene uncertain. Germline CDR1 is SGHVS and CDR2 is FQNEAQ. Between the trimmed V and J ends, which lost 7 bases and 6 bases, there was a span of 18 bases. CDR3 length equals 14 residues. The CDR3, as DNA: TGTGCCAGCACACCTCCCGCGATGCCAGATGGCTACACCTTC. Residues: CASTPPAMPDGYTF.

This clonotype was seen more than once but under ten times. The rearrangement links TRBV12-3 or TRBV12-4 to TRBJ1-1; D is possibly TRBD1 (6 bases). V was trimmed by 0 bases and J by 0 bases, leaving 11 bases between them. The length of the CDR3 is 16 residues. CDR3 in DNA: TGTGCCAGCAGTTTAGCGGGGGCAGCGATGAACACTGAAGCTTTCTTT. It translates to CASSLAGAAMNTEAFF.

This clonotype was observed a few times. The chain combines TRBV18 with TRBJ2-3; possibly TRBD1 or TRBD2 for D (5 bases each). The germline V gene encodes CDR1 KGHSH and CDR2 LQKENI. Trimming stripped 6 bases from V and 2 bases from J, with 18 bases between. The CDR3 runs 16 residues. The CDR3 nucleotides are TGTGCCAGCTCTCCCCTTGGGGCGGGCTCCACAGATACGCAGTATTTT. This gives the protein CASSPLGAGSTDTQYF.

This clonotype showed up many times. The V gene is TRBV6-2 or TRBV6-3, the J gene TRBJ2-5, with 8 bases that match TRBD1. J gave up 5 bases and V 6 bases, and 11 bases lay outside the gene matches. This CDR3 spans 15 amino acids. Looked up from germline, CDR1 is MNHEY and CDR2 is SVGEGT. For the CDR3, the DNA is TGTGCCAGCAGCCGCGGACAGGGCTTAGACGAGACCCAGTACTTC. The encoded protein is CASSRGQGLDETQYF.

This sequence joins TRBV10-3 and TRBJ1-3; tentatively, D is TRBD1 (6 bases). The CDR3 has 15 residues. V shed 3 bases and J shed 2 bases, with 11 bases lying between them. The V gene's germline CDR1 is ENHRY and CDR2 SYGVKD. This CDR3 is CAISESAGAGNTIYF. In DNA form, the CDR3 reads TGTGCCATCAGTGAATCCGCAGGGGCTGGAAACACCATATATTTT.

The V and J genes are TRBV7-9 and TRBJ2-5; TRBD1 is a possible D gene (6 bases). The germline gives CDR1 SEHNR, CDR2 FQNEAQ (reference sequence). The CDR3 has 14 residues. V gave up 5 bases and J gave up 3 bases, with 13 bases separating them. CDR3 DNA sequence: TGTGCCAGCAGCCCCCGGACAGAAGAAGAGACCCAGTACTTC. The encoded protein is CASSPRTEEETQYF.

The table lists this clonotype with a few counts. This sequence joins TRBV5-1 and TRBJ2-2, with a tentative D call TRBD2 (5 bases). This CDR3 is built from 13 residues. Germline CDR1 and CDR2: SGHRS and YFSETQ. V lost 2 bases, J lost 4 bases, and 6 bases lay in between. The CDR3 region is CASSFEGTGELFF. The CDR3 region has the DNA TGCGCCAGCAGCTTCGAGGGCACCGGGGAGCTGTTTTTT.

There are a few counts of this clonotype. This sequence joins TRBV4-3 and TRBJ2-3; no definite D call. The CDR3 is made up of 12 amino acids. Between the trimmed V and J ends, which lost 4 bases and 7 bases, there was a span of 9 bases. Germline loops: CDR1 LGHNA, CDR2 YSLEER. In nucleotides, the CDR3 is TGCGCCAGCAGCCTCGATCAGTATACGCAGTATTTT. Translated, it gives CASSLDQYTQYF.

This clonotype has a handful of counts. The chain is built from TRBV6-2 or TRBV6-3 and TRBJ1-4; D unclear. The V end was cut by 0 bases, the J end by 0 bases, with 20 bases between. Germline lookup yields CDR1 MNHEY and CDR2 SVGEGT. CDR3 length: 20 residues. Written as DNA, the CDR3 is TGTGCCAGCAGTTACTCTATCGATCAGCGAGACCTTGCAACTAATGAAAAACTGTTTTTT. Its protein product is CASSYSIDQRDLATNEKLFF.

The chain recombines TRBV5-4 with TRBJ2-5; D might be TRBD1 or TRBD2, each matching 6 bases. Trimming cost V 3 bases and J 1 base, with 13 bases left between them. This CDR3 is built from 15 residues. The V gene's germline CDR1 is SGHNT and CDR2 YYREEE (reference sequence). The CDR3 DNA follows: TGTGCCAGCAGCTCAGGGGCGGGGACCCAAGAGACCCAGTACTTC. The encoded protein is CASSSGAGTQETQYF.

The chain employs TRBV6-5 and TRBJ2-7, with TRBD1 matching 8 bases. Germline V gene lookup returns CDR1 MNHEY and CDR2 SVGAGI. V was clipped by 5 bases and J by 3 bases; unmatched bases: 3. The CDR3 covers 13 residues. Written as DNA, the CDR3 is TGTGCCAGCAGTCAGGGGGCGCGCTACGAGCAGTACGTC. This encodes CASSQGARYEQYV.

The V and J genes are TRBV20-1 and TRBJ2-3; 7 positions agree with TRBD2. Germline V gives CDR1 DFQATT, CDR2 SNEGSKA (reference sequence). The CDR3 sequence is 13 residues long. The CDR3 coding sequence is TGCAGCAAATGGGGGGGGATGGCGGATACGCAGTATTTT. Its protein is CSKWGGMADTQYF.

This clonotype was seen repeatedly, ten times or more. The V gene is TRBV5-1, the J gene TRBJ2-3; TRBD1 matches at 8 bases. Losses at the gene ends were 6 bases for V and 4 bases for J; bases not matched to a gene: 7. CDR3 size: 14 residues. Germline V gene sequence: CDR1 SGHRS, CDR2 YFSETQ. CDR3 sequence (DNA): TGCGCCAGCACCCTCGACAGGGGCGCAGATACGCAGTATTTT. Translation gives CASTLDRGADTQYF.

This chain joins TRBV6-5 and TRBJ2-5, with 9 bases identical to TRBD2. J was trimmed by 5 bases and V by 6 bases; bases with no gene match: 13. The CDR3 runs 16 residues. The germline CDR1 and CDR2 sequences are MNHEY and SVGAGI. The CDR3 nucleotides are TGTGCCAGCAGCCGGAGCTCCTTCAGCGGGGGGGAGACCCAGTACTTC. Encoded protein: CASSRSSFSGGETQYF.

The chain recombines TRBV4-3 with TRBJ1-5; TRBD1 might be the D (6 bases). Deletions cut 4 bases from V and 10 bases from J, with 17 bases between. CDR1 and CDR2 from the germline V gene are LGHNA and YSLEER. CDR3 length equals 14 residues. CDR3 protein: CASSPETGFSPQHF. The CDR3 DNA reads as TGCGCCAGCAGCCCAGAGACAGGTTTCTCTCCCCAGCATTTT.

This rearrangement joins TRBV6-5 to TRBJ1-2; the D is unclear. The CDR3 consists of 14 residues. Trimming cost V 2 bases and J 8 bases, with 15 bases left between them. Germline CDR1 is MNHEY and CDR2 is SVGAGI. CDR3 DNA sequence: TGTGCCAGCAGTTACGTCGGAAGCTCGGGCGGCTACACCTTC. Encoded protein: CASSYVGSSGGYTF.